This T cell receptor beta chain was identified in a study of T cell repertoires in cytomegalovirus infection. The study's findings and limits: Dominating the ex vivo response were HLA-C-restricted CMV-specific TCR beta clonotypes. Pooled public TCR beta family frequency picked out CMV carriers with the relevant HLA.

As to this clonotype: Its specificity is not known.

Per the germline V gene, CDR1 is LGHNT and CDR2 is FRNRAP. The CDR3 contains 14 residues. Trimming removed 1 base at V and 0 bases at J, with 7 bases between. TCRdb fed the reads into MiXCR, producing one record per CDR3 protein. Of roughly 990,000 distinct CDR3 sequences in the sample, roughly 30% are singletons; the top ten hold 13%. The chain is built from TRBV12-5 and TRBJ2-7; D is undetermined. The sequenced sample was cultured CD8+ T cells from PBMCs, obtained from culture after CMV antigen stimulation. The TCR comes from a human donor in good health (CMV status not recorded). Some clones in this sample may be carry-over from other donors' samples. CDR3 DNA sequence: TGTGCTAGTGGTTTGGAGAGTCCCTCCTACGAGCAGTACTTC. Amino acids: CASGLESPSYEQYF.